Each of the 8 T cell receptor beta chains below was sequenced from the same sample in a study of blood T cell repertoires in COVID-19. The assay was immunoSEQ multiplex PCR, and TCRdb's table has in-frame clones only and misses some. The table lists 100,000 to 150,000 clones, roughly 74% of them singletons, with around 5.2% in the top ten. The sequenced material came from peripheral blood. These receptors were taken from a man in his sixties with acute or convalescent COVID-19.

This clone came up a few times. The V call is TRBV3-1 (or the pseudogene TRBV3-2), the J call TRBJ1-1, with no clear D. Trimming removed 0 bases from V and 1 base from J, with 6 bases in between. Germline V gives CDR1 LGHDT, CDR2 YNNKEL (reference sequence). The CDR3 totals 14 residues. The CDR3 sequence: CASSQEASNTEAFF. The CDR3 coding sequence is TGTGCCAGCAGCCAAGAGGCCTCGAACACTGAAGCTTTCTTT.

This chain links TRBV19 with TRBJ1-2, with 9 bases aligning to TRBD1. The CDR3 is 17 residues long. V dropped 4 bases and J dropped 0; count of bases not matched to a gene: 9. Germline CDR1 reads LNHDA; CDR2 reads SQIVND (reference sequence). CDR3 DNA: TGTGCCAGTAGTACGGCTGGGACAGGGAGAGCTAACTATGGCTACACCTTC. It yields the protein CASSTAGTGRANYGYTF.

This clone was seen a few times. This chain links TRBV10-1 with TRBJ2-1, with 12 bases fitting TRBD2. The CDR3 has 14 amino acids. The V segment lost 5 bases and the J segment 5 bases; nucleotides outside the gene matches: 1. Germline V gene data show CDR1 as WNHNN and CDR2 as SYGVQD (reference sequence). CDR3: CASSSSGRDNEQFF. The CDR3 bases are TGCGCCAGCAGTTCTAGCGGGAGGGACAATGAGCAGTTCTTC.

This clone showed up just a few times. This chain uses TRBV12-5 with TRBJ1-2, with 9 bases lining up with TRBD1. J was trimmed by 2 bases and V by 2 bases; bases with no gene match: 6. CDR3 length: 16 amino acids. CDR1 and CDR2 (germline): LGHNT, FRNRAP. CDR3 nucleotides: TGTGCTAGTGGTTTGAGATCCGGACAGGGGAACTATGGCTACACCTTC. This gives the protein CASGLRSGQGNYGYTF. Variable domain in full (rest from reference TRBV12-5 and TRBJ1-2): DARVTQTPRHKVTEMGQEVTMRCQPILGHNTVFWYRQTMMQGLELLAYFRNRAPLDDSGMPKDRFSAEMPDATLATLKIQPSEPRDSAVYFCASGLRSGQGNYGYTFGSGTRLTVV.

J is TRBJ2-5 and V is TRBV6-4, with TRBD1 identical over 7 bases. V shed 5 bases and J 5 bases; nucleotides not matched to a gene: 5. This CDR3 comprises 13 residues. CDR1 and CDR2 (germline): MRHNA, SNTAGT. CDR3 sequence: CASSRDSGETQYF. For the CDR3, the DNA is TGTGCCAGCAGTCGGGACAGTGGGGAGACCCAGTACTTC.

The chain carries TRBV27 and TRBJ1-5; 9 positions agree with TRBD1. CDR1 is MNHEY and CDR2 is SMNVEV in the germline V gene (reference sequence). The length of the CDR3 is 15 residues. With 7 bases clipped from V and 7 bases from J, the junction kept 11 bases outside the gene matches. CDR3 residues: CASTPGGQGTQPQHF. CDR3 in DNA: TGTGCCAGCACCCCAGGGGGACAGGGCACCCAGCCCCAGCATTTT.

Only one count was recorded for this clone. This chain joins TRBV15 and TRBJ1-2, with 8 bases aligning to TRBD1. V lost 2 bases, J lost 0 bases, and 11 bases stayed unmatched. The germline gives CDR1 LNHNV, CDR2 YYDKDF (reference sequence). The CDR3 has 18 amino acids. The CDR3 region has the DNA TGTGCCACCAGCAGACGGGGGACAGGCCTTTTAGCTAACTATGGCTACACCTTC. As protein: CATSRRGTGLLANYGYTF.

The chain joins TRBV5-1 to TRBJ1-4, with 9 bases aligning to TRBD1. CDR1 is SGHRS and CDR2 is YFSETQ in the germline V gene. The CDR3 is made up of 14 amino acids. V lost 2 bases to trimming and J lost 8 bases; unmatched junction nucleotides: 4. Here the CDR3 DNA reads TGCGCCAGCAGCTTACAGGGGGCAGGGGAAAAACTGTTTTTT. Translating it yields CASSLQGAGEKLFF.